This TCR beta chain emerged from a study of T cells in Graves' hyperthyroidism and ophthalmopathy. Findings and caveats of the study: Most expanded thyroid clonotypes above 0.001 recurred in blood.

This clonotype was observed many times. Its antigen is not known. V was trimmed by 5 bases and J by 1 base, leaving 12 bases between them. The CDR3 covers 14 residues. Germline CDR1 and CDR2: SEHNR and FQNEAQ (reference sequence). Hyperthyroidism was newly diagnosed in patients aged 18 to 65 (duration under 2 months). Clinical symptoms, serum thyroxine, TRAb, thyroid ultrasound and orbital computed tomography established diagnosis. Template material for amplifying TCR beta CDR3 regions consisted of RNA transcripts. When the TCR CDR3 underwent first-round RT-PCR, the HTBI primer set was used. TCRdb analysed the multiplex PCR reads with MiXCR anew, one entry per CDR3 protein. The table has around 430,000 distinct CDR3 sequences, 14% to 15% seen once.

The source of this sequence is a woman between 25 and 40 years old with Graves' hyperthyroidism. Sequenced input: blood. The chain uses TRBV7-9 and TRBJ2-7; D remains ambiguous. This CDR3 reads CASSPALTSYEQYF. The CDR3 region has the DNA TGTGCCAGCAGCCCAGCGCTTACTTCCTACGAGCAGTACTTC.